This T cell receptor (beta chain) was retrieved from a study of cytomegalovirus exposure and HLA in healthy donors. Study context: Earlier sequencing of 200 million or so T cells yielded approximately 120 million unique TCR beta sequences.

Notes on the study in general: 150 or so TCR beta chains were listed as cytomegalovirus-associated. The classifier was said to identify cytomegalovirus status with high specificity and sensitivity. An analysis that came later showed most CMV-associated TCR beta chains appearing HLA-restricted.

Germline V gives CDR1 SGHVS, CDR2 FNYEAQ. The germline V and J ends were trimmed by 5 bases and 2 bases, with 18 bases remaining between them. The length of the CDR3 is 16 residues. Use of 60 Vbeta and 13 Jbeta primers characterized the PCR. Sequencing was performed with immunoSEQ multiplex PCR; in TCRdb, only in-frame clones are kept and a portion is missing. The sample comprises under 250,000 clones, around four fifths of which are singletons, and roughly 0.71% rests with the top ten. This clone was seen a single time. The antigen remains unidentified. V is TRBV7-6 and J is TRBJ2-5; D is possibly TRBD2 (6 bases). Sequenced material: PBMCs. This clonotype originated in a boy between 2 and 10 years old in good health and CMV-seronegative. The CDR3, as DNA: TGTGCCAGCAGCCCAGCCCGCGGGGAGGAACAAGAGACCCAGTACTTC. Protein product: CASSPARGEEQETQYF.